This T cell receptor (beta chain) was observed in a study of cytomegalovirus exposure and HLA in healthy donors. Study-level background: In a later analysis, the roughly 120 validation repertoires were reported to have used the same platform as the 600 to 800 first-cohort repertoires. Study-level points and caveats: Cytomegalovirus association was listed for around 170 TCR beta chains. Most sequenced TCRs were rare (though some public TCRs occurred in many donors). Published work reported that the classifier diagnosed cytomegalovirus status with high specificity and sensitivity.

V lost 3 bases and J lost 8; bases outside the gene matches: 11. Germline CDR1 is MGHRA and CDR2 is YSYEKL. The CDR3 totals 17 residues. This clone was counted a few times. Its target is unknown. Generated by immunoSEQ multiplex PCR, the TCRdb table keeps only in-frame clones and is missing some. The data hold about 160,000 clones, with over 85% observed a single time. This chain joins TRBV4-1 and TRBJ2-2; 11 nucleotides agree with TRBD2. This TCR was sampled from a young man in good health and CMV-seropositive. Material for sequencing was PBMCs. The CDR3 DNA is TGCGCCAGCAGCCACCGACTAGCGGGACTCTCACCGGGGGAGCTGTTTTTT. Amino acid sequence: CASSHRLAGLSPGELFF.